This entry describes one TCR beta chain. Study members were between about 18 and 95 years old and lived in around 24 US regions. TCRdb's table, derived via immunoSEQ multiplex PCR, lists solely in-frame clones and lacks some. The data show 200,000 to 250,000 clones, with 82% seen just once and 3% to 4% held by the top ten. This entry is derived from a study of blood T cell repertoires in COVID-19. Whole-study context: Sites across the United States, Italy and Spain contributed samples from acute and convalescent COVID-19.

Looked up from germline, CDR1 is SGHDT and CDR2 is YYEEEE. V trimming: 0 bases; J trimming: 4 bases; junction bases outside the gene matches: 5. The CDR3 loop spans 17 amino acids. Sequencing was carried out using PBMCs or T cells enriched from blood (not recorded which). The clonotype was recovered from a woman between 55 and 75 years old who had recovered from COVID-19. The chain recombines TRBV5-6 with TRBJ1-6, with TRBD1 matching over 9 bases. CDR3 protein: CASSLEPGTGYNSPLHF. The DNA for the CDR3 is TGTGCCAGCAGCTTGGAACCCGGGACAGGGTATAATTCACCCCTCCACTTT.